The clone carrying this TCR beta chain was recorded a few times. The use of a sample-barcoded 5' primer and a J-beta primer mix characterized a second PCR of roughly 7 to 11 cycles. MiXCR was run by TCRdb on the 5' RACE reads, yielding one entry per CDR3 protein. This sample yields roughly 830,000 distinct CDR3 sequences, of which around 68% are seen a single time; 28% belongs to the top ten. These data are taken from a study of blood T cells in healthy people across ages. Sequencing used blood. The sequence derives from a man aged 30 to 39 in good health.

The CDR3 DNA sequence: TGTGCCAGCAGCTTCGGGGCGGTGAGCACCTATGGCTACACCTTC. As protein: CASSFGAVSTYGYTF. The chain employs TRBV14 and TRBJ1-2; weak D call: TRBD1 (5 bases). The germline V and J ends were trimmed by 5 bases and 4 bases, with 17 bases remaining between them. CDR1 is SGHDN and CDR2 is FVKESK in the germline V gene. The CDR3 has 15 residues.